A selection of T cell receptor beta chains follows, all from one sample in a study of OX40 agonist ivuxolimab in advanced cancers. Profiled with immunoSEQ multiplex PCR; TCRdb holds only in-frame clones, not every one. Seen here are over 85,000 clones, about four fifths observed once, and the top ten hold more than 1.1%. The source was CD4+ or CD8+ T cells sorted from blood, collected in a trial of the OX40 agonist ivuxolimab. The receptors here all came from an adult with an advanced solid tumor such as melanoma, head and neck, liver or kidney cancer. Each CDR3 is given with its conserved first and last residue. Fields, in order: D gene, V gene, clone size, J gene, CDR3 protein, CDR3 DNA. The D gene is left open where the match is weak. Clone sizes are given selectively: once, few, many, or a class where the clone is expanded.

d_gene: TRBD1; v_gene: TRBV10-3; abundance: NA; j_gene: TRBJ1-5; CDR3aa: CAISPQGAYQPQHF; CDR3nt: TGTGCCATCAGCCCACAGGGGGCGTATCAGCCCCAGCATTTT
d_gene: NA; v_gene: TRBV28; abundance: NA; j_gene: TRBJ2-5; CDR3aa: CASSLQTNEAQYF; CDR3nt: TGTGCCAGCAGTCTGCAGACTAATGAGGCCCAGTACTTC
d_gene: NA; v_gene: TRBV6-1; abundance: NA; j_gene: TRBJ1-1; CDR3aa: CASSVGGGMNTEAFF; CDR3nt: TGTGCCAGCAGCGTCGGGGGTGGAATGAACACTGAAGCTTTCTTT
d_gene: TRBD2; v_gene: TRBV4-2; abundance: NA; j_gene: TRBJ2-3; CDR3aa: CASSRRGGAYTQYF; CDR3nt: TGTGCCAGCAGTCGTAGGGGAGGGGCATATACGCAGTATTTT
d_gene: NA; v_gene: TRBV10-1; abundance: once; j_gene: TRBJ2-7; CDR3aa: CASSELASLQGEQYF; CDR3nt: TGCGCCAGCAGTGAGTTAGCTTCCCTACAGGGCGAGCAGTACTTC
d_gene: TRBD1; v_gene: TRBV27; abundance: NA; j_gene: TRBJ2-3; CDR3aa: CASSLHLGATGGYTQYF; CDR3nt: TGTGCCAGCAGTTTGCACCTCGGGGCAACAGGGGGGTATACGCAGTATTTT
d_gene: TRBD1; v_gene: TRBV29-1; abundance: NA; j_gene: TRBJ2-3; CDR3aa: CSVLQGGADTQYF; CDR3nt: TGCAGCGTTTTACAGGGGGGTGCAGATACGCAGTATTTT
d_gene: NA; v_gene: TRBV7-2; abundance: once; j_gene: TRBJ1-1; CDR3aa: CASSRRGNTEAFF; CDR3nt: TGTGCCAGCAGCCGGCGGGGGAACACTGAAGCTTTCTTT
d_gene: TRBD2; v_gene: TRBV30; abundance: NA; j_gene: TRBJ2-7; CDR3aa: CASTSGSRYEQYF; CDR3nt: TGTGCCTCGACTAGCGGGAGTAGATACGAGCAGTACTTC
d_gene: NA; v_gene: TRBV5-1; abundance: NA; j_gene: TRBJ2-7; CDR3aa: CASSLGSPSYEQYF; CDR3nt: TGCGCCAGCAGCTTGGGCTCACCTTCCTACGAGCAGTACTTC
d_gene: TRBD2; v_gene: TRBV19; abundance: NA; j_gene: TRBJ2-2; CDR3aa: CASSSTSGSTGELFF; CDR3nt: TGTGCCAGTAGCTCGACTAGCGGAAGCACCGGGGAGCTGTTTTTT
d_gene: TRBD2; v_gene: TRBV11-3; abundance: NA; j_gene: TRBJ2-2; CDR3aa: CASSASSGRVSGELFF; CDR3nt: TGTGCCAGCAGCGCTTCTAGCGGGAGGGTTAGCGGGGAGCTGTTTTTT
d_gene: NA; v_gene: TRBV12-5; abundance: NA; j_gene: TRBJ1-1; CDR3aa: CASGLDPETGPTEAFF; CDR3nt: TGTGCTAGTGGTTTGGATCCCGAGACAGGCCCTACCGAAGCTTTCTTT
d_gene: NA; v_gene: TRBV18; abundance: NA; j_gene: TRBJ2-5; CDR3aa: CASSPPVGETQYF; CDR3nt: TGTGCCAGCTCACCACCGGTAGGAGAGACCCAGTACTTC
d_gene: TRBD1; v_gene: TRBV11-2; abundance: NA; j_gene: TRBJ1-2; CDR3aa: CASSPDRGRFAGGYTF; CDR3nt: TGTGCCAGCAGCCCCGACAGGGGGCGATTCGCGGGAGGCTACACCTTC
d_gene: NA; v_gene: TRBV6-1; abundance: once; j_gene: TRBJ1-4; CDR3aa: CASSAGRGTGEKLFF; CDR3nt: TGTGCCAGCTCCGCAGGTCGGGGGACGGGTGAAAAACTGTTTTTT
d_gene: NA; v_gene: TRBV30; abundance: NA; j_gene: TRBJ2-3; CDR3aa: CAWRFQDGTDTQYF; CDR3nt: TGTGCCTGGAGGTTTCAAGATGGTACAGATACGCAGTATTTT
d_gene: NA; v_gene: TRBV11-3; abundance: NA; j_gene: TRBJ2-7; CDR3aa: CASSAEGRTEEQYF; CDR3nt: TGTGCCAGCAGCGCGGAGGGCCGAACGGAGGAGCAGTACTTC